These 27 T cell receptor beta chains were sequenced from one sample in a study of blood T cell repertoires in COVID-19. The repertoire was sequenced with immunoSEQ multiplex PCR; TCRdb's copy has only in-frame clones and lacks some. Here the sample spans around 150,000 clones, roughly 87% being singletons. The sample consisted of peripheral blood. These TCRs come from a woman between 55 and 75 years old with active or convalescent COVID-19.

The chain couples TRBV10-3 to TRBJ1-1; 7 positions agree with TRBD1. There are 16 residues in the CDR3. The V gene end was trimmed by 1 base and the J gene end by 0 bases; junction bases not matched to a gene: 5. CDR1 and CDR2 from the germline V gene are ENHRY and SYGVKD. In nucleotides, the CDR3 is TGTGCCATCAGTGAGTTCGGACAGGAGCTGAACACTGAAGCTTTCTTT. It translates to CAISEFGQELNTEAFF.

The genes are TRBV9 and TRBJ2-3, with a tentative D call TRBD1 (6 bases). There are 15 residues in the CDR3. With 4 bases removed from V and 2 bases from J, the gap between germline ends came to 14 bases. Germline V gene sequence: CDR1 SGDLS, CDR2 YYNGEE. Here the CDR3 DNA reads TGTGCCAGCAGCCCTCTCACAGGGATCACAGATACGCAGTATTTT. As protein: CASSPLTGITDTQYF.

V gene TRBV7-3 combines with J gene TRBJ2-2; D possibly corresponds to TRBD2 (5 bases). The germline V gene encodes CDR1 SGHTA and CDR2 FQGTGA. V was clipped by 6 bases and J by 5 bases, with 13 bases between them. CDR3 length: 14 residues. The CDR3 sequence: CASRQARDTGELFF. DNA for the CDR3: TGTGCCAGCAGACAAGCTCGGGATACCGGGGAGCTGTTTTTT.

There are a few counts of this clone. The V and J genes are TRBV5-4 and TRBJ1-2; D is ambiguous. Germline V gene data show CDR1 as SGHNT and CDR2 as YYREEE (reference sequence). V was clipped by 2 bases and J by 8 bases, with 16 bases between them. The CDR3 covers 14 residues. The CDR3 loop reads CASSFPSAFRGYTF. The DNA of the CDR3 is TGTGCCAGCAGCTTTCCCAGTGCCTTCAGGGGCTACACCTTC.

The rearrangement joins TRBV12-3 or TRBV12-4 to TRBJ2-1; 8 nucleotides line up with TRBD1. This CDR3 region has 13 residues. With 5 bases clipped from V and 8 bases from J, the junction kept 5 bases outside the gene matches. CDR3 amino acids: CASSRQGLDEQFF. Here the CDR3 DNA reads TGTGCCAGCAGTCGACAGGGGTTGGATGAGCAGTTCTTC.

Here the CDR3 reads CASSTRDRGTYSNQPQHF. The DNA of the CDR3 is TGTGCCAGTAGTACGCGGGACAGGGGGACCTATAGCAATCAGCCCCAGCATTTT. The chain uses TRBV19 and TRBJ1-5, with TRBD1 identical over 11 bases. The CDR3 has 18 amino acids. Germline V lookup: CDR1 LNHDA, CDR2 SQIVND (reference sequence). Trimming took 4 bases from V and 0 from J; bases not matched to a gene: 8. The full variable domain, with the rest looked up from reference TRBV19 and TRBJ1-5, is DGGITQSPKYLFRKEGQNVTLSCEQNLNHDAMYWYRQDPGQGLRLIYYSQIVNDFQKGDIAEGYSVSREKKESFPLTVTSAQKNPTAFYLCASSTRDRGTYSNQPQHFGDGTRLSIL.

V and J are TRBV25-1 and TRBJ2-1; possible D gene TRBD2, 7 bases. Trimming took 4 bases from V and 2 from J, leaving 12 bases between them. CDR1 is MGHDK, CDR2 SYGVNS, per germline. The CDR3 loop spans 15 amino acids. DNA of the CDR3: TGTGCCAGCAGTGTGGGAGGGGGTACCTACAATGAGCAGTTCTTC. Protein: CASSVGGGTYNEQFF. The variable domain in full, completed from reference TRBV25-1 and TRBJ2-1, reads EADIYQTPRYLVIGTGKKITLECSQTMGHDKMYWYQQDPGMELHLIHYSYGVNSTEKGDLSSESTVSRIRTEHFPLTLESARPSHTSQYLCASSVGGGTYNEQFFGPGTRLTVL.

The chain links TRBV3-1 (or the pseudogene TRBV3-2) to TRBJ1-2; no firm D call. Trimming stripped 1 base from V and 4 bases from J, with 10 bases between. The germline gives CDR1 LGHDT, CDR2 YNNKEL (reference sequence). The CDR3 covers 14 residues. The CDR3 sequence: CASSQVYSPYGYTF. Here the CDR3 DNA reads TGTGCCAGCAGCCAAGTCTACAGCCCCTATGGCTACACCTTC.

CDR3 in amino acids: CASSQEADIQNEKLFF. The CDR3 DNA reads TGCGCCAGCAGCCAAGAAGCCGACATCCAAAATGAAAAACTGTTTTTT. The J gene is TRBJ1-4, the V gene TRBV4-3; D remains ambiguous. Germline CDR1 is LGHNA and CDR2 is YSLEER. CDR3 length: 16 residues. The ends were cut back, 0 bases at V and 5 bases at J, with 13 bases in the middle.

The chain is built from TRBV5-4 and TRBJ2-3, with 8 bases lining up with TRBD2. CDR1 is SGHNT and CDR2 is YYREEE in the germline V gene (reference sequence). The J segment lost 5 bases and the V segment lost 1 base, leaving 9 bases of the junction unmatched. This CDR3 is built from 16 residues. DNA for the CDR3: TGTGCCAGCAGCTTGAATCTCGGGGGGGAAATAGATACGCAGTATTTT. Translated: CASSLNLGGEIDTQYF. Variable domain in full (rest from reference TRBV5-4 and TRBJ2-3): ETGVTQSPTHLIKTRGQQVTLRCSSQSGHNTVSWYQQALGQGPQFIFQYYREEENGRGNFPPRFSGLQFPNYSSELNVNALELDDSALYLCASSLNLGGEIDTQYFGPGTRLTVL.

This chain joins TRBV10-3 and TRBJ2-2; maybe TRBD2 (5 bases). There are 14 residues in the CDR3. Germline-derived CDR1 and CDR2 are ENHRY and SYGVKD. Trimming took off 3 bases at V and 6 bases at J, with 11 bases between the two ends. CDR3 sequence reads: CAISEREAAGELFF. The CDR3 coding sequence is TGTGCCATCAGTGAAAGGGAAGCGGCCGGGGAGCTGTTTTTT.

V usage is TRBV6-5 and J usage is TRBJ2-7, with 8 bases fitting TRBD2. With 6 bases clipped from V and 5 bases from J, the junction kept 9 bases outside the gene matches. The CDR3 has 14 amino acids. The V gene's germline CDR1 is MNHEY and CDR2 SVGAGI. As DNA, the CDR3 is TGTGCCAGCAGGCCCCGGGGGGGCGGTCACGAGCAGTACTTC. Protein sequence: CASRPRGGGHEQYF.

The chain couples TRBV5-1 to TRBJ2-7, with TRBD2 matching over 11 bases. CDR1 is SGHRS, CDR2 YFSETQ, per germline. This CDR3 is built from 18 residues. Trimming took 3 bases from V and 6 from J; bases not matched to a gene: 17. CDR3 nucleotide sequence: TGCGCCAGCAGCTGGGCTAGCGGGGGGCCCTCGGAGCGGGCCGAGCAGTACTTC. Amino acid sequence: CASSWASGGPSERAEQYF.

A few counts support this clone. The V call is TRBV10-1, the J call TRBJ1-2, with 11 bases matching TRBD1. Looked up from germline, CDR1 is WNHNN and CDR2 is SYGVQD (reference sequence). V lost 5 bases, J lost 6 bases, and 20 bases stayed unmatched. This CDR3 has 19 amino acids. This chain's CDR3 is CASSPDRGRGRDRRDGYTF. The CDR3 bases are TGCGCCAGCAGTCCGGACAGGGGGCGAGGGAGAGATCGGAGAGATGGCTACACCTTC.

This clone was seen a handful of times. J is TRBJ2-5 and V is TRBV15, with 10 bases fitting TRBD1. Germline V CDR1 and CDR2: LNHNV, YYDKDF (reference sequence). The CDR3 has 17 residues. Losses at the gene ends were 3 bases for V and 4 bases for J; bases not matched to a gene: 11. The CDR3 sequence is CATSSGSTGGRRETQYF. Written as DNA, the CDR3 is TGTGCCACCAGCAGCGGGTCGACAGGGGGCAGAAGAGAGACCCAGTACTTC.

The chain combines TRBV6-2 or TRBV6-3 with TRBJ2-7; D is uncertain. The germline CDR1 and CDR2 sequences are MNHEY and SVGEGT. The CDR3 consists of 12 residues. With 2 bases removed from V and 3 bases from J, the gap between germline ends came to 5 bases. CDR3 residues: CASSYASYEQYF. The CDR3 coding sequence is TGTGCCAGCAGTTACGCCAGCTACGAGCAGTACTTC.

A single count supports this clone. The rearrangement links TRBV5-8 to TRBJ1-2; TRBD1 aligns across 7 bases. V trimming: 5 bases; J trimming: 4 bases; junction bases outside the gene matches: 5. Germline loops: CDR1 SGHTS, CDR2 YDEGEE. This CDR3 has 13 amino acids. CDR3 DNA: TGTGCCAGCAGGCGACAGGGCCTCTATGGCTACACCTTC. Translated, it gives CASRRQGLYGYTF.

The rearrangement uses TRBV6-1 and TRBJ1-3; D is uncertain. V dropped 3 bases and J dropped 4 bases, with 13 bases sitting between them. Germline lookup yields CDR1 MNHNS and CDR2 SASEGT. The CDR3 has 15 residues. The CDR3 sequence is CASSDTTLRGNTIYF. CDR3 DNA sequence: TGTGCCAGCAGTGACACCACTCTGAGGGGAAACACCATATATTTT.

V usage is TRBV13 and J usage is TRBJ1-2; 9 bases align to TRBD1. The V segment lost 5 bases and the J segment 3 bases; nucleotides outside the gene matches: 4. This CDR3 spans 14 amino acids. Per germline, CDR1 PRHDT and CDR2 FYEKMQ (reference sequence). The CDR3 DNA reads as TGTGCCAGCAGCCAATACAGGGGGCACTATGGCTACACCTTC. Its protein product is CASSQYRGHYGYTF.

About this clone itself: The junction and the germline gene differ at one end; a read error may be behind it. The V gene is TRBV5-1, the J gene TRBJ1-1; 8 positions match TRBD1. The CDR3 sequence is 15 residues long. CDR1 SGHRS and CDR2 YFSETQ come from the germline V gene. Here the CDR3 reads CVSSLVQGGNTEAFF. The CDR3 DNA sequence: TGCGTCAGCAGCTTGGTACAGGGGGGTAACACTGAAGCTTTCTTT.

The V and J genes are TRBV19 and TRBJ2-1; tentatively, D is TRBD1 (6 bases). The CDR3 loop spans 16 amino acids. With 9 bases removed from V and 3 bases from J, the gap between germline ends came to 21 bases. Germline CDR1 is LNHDA and CDR2 is SQIVND (reference sequence). CDR3 sequence (DNA): TGTGCCAGCGTTGGGGTTGACGGACAGTACTACAATGAGCAGTTCTTC. Translated, it gives CASVGVDGQYYNEQFF.

This clone was found once. V and J are TRBV12-5 and TRBJ1-2; unclear D gene. V was pared by 0 bases and J by 5 bases, with 13 bases between. Germline V gene sequence: CDR1 LGHNT, CDR2 FRNRAP. The CDR3 extends over 15 amino acids. CDR3 nucleotides: TGTGCTAGTGGTTTGGTACTCGGGAAATCTTATGGCTACACCTTC. Amino acids: CASGLVLGKSYGYTF. Full variable domain (missing parts from reference TRBV12-5 and TRBJ1-2): DARVTQTPRHKVTEMGQEVTMRCQPILGHNTVFWYRQTMMQGLELLAYFRNRAPLDDSGMPKDRFSAEMPDATLATLKIQPSEPRDSAVYFCASGLVLGKSYGYTFGSGTRLTVV.

The chain recombines TRBV6-5 with TRBJ1-3; 10 nucleotides agree with TRBD1. Germline values: CDR1 MNHEY, CDR2 SVGAGI. Trimming at V came to 6 bases and at J to 6 bases, leaving 5 bases not matched to a gene. The CDR3 spans 14 residues. The CDR3 spells CASSLRQGANTIYF. DNA of the CDR3: TGTGCCAGCAGCCTAAGACAGGGGGCAAACACCATATATTTT.

V usage is TRBV19 and J usage is TRBJ2-5, with D possibly being TRBD2 (5 bases). V lost 3 bases and J lost 4, with 15 bases in between. The CDR3 spans 15 residues. Germline CDR1 reads LNHDA; CDR2 reads SQIVND (reference sequence). This CDR3 is CASSIGLVGRETQYF. CDR3 bases: TGTGCCAGTAGTATTGGACTGGTCGGACGAGAGACCCAGTACTTC.

This sequence joins TRBV3-1 (or the pseudogene TRBV3-2) and TRBJ2-7; TRBD2 matches at 10 bases. The CDR3 totals 15 residues. Trimming took 3 bases from V and 4 from J; bases not matched to a gene: 6. CDR1 and CDR2 from the germline V gene are LGHDT and YNNKEL (reference sequence). CDR3 nucleotide sequence: TGTGCCAGCAGCCAGATAGCGGGGGGCCAATACGAGCAGTACTTC. Its protein product is CASSQIAGGQYEQYF.

The rearrangement joins TRBV4-3 to TRBJ1-3, with D unresolved. Trimming left V 0 bases short and J 0 bases short, with 12 bases between. Germline V gives CDR1 LGHNA, CDR2 YSLEER. The CDR3 loop spans 17 amino acids. The CDR3 loop reads CASSQDVASSSGNTIYF. The DNA of the CDR3 is TGCGCCAGCAGCCAAGATGTAGCCTCGAGCTCTGGAAACACCATATATTTT.

This clone appeared a few times. The chain couples TRBV14 to TRBJ1-1; 10 bases line up with TRBD1. This CDR3 has 16 residues. The germline V gene encodes CDR1 SGHDN and CDR2 FVKESK. Trimming cost V 4 bases and J 1 base; bases outside gene matches: 6. The CDR3 protein is CASSPWDRGSNTEAFF. Here the CDR3 DNA reads TGTGCCAGCAGCCCCTGGGACAGGGGATCGAACACTGAAGCTTTCTTT. The variable domain in full, with the rest retrieved from reference TRBV14 and TRBJ1-1, is EAGVTQFPSHSVIEKGQTVTLRCDPISGHDNLYWYRRVMGKEIKFLLHFVKESKQDESGMPNNRFLAERTGGTYSTLKVQPAELEDSGVYFCASSPWDRGSNTEAFFGQGTRLTVV.